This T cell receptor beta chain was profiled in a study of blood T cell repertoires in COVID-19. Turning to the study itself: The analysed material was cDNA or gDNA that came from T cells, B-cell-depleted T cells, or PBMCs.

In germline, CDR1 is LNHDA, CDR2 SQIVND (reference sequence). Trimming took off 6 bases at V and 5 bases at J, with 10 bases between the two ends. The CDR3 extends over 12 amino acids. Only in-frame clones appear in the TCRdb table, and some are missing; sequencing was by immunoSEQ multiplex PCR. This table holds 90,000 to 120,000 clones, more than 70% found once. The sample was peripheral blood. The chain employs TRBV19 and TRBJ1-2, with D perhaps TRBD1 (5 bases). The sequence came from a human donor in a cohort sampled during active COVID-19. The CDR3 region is CASRSTEYGYTF. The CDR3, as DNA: TGTGCCAGTAGATCGACAGAGTATGGCTACACCTTC. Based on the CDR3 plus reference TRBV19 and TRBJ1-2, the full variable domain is DGGITQSPKYLFRKEGQNVTLSCEQNLNHDAMYWYRQDPGQGLRLIYYSQIVNDFQKGDIAEGYSVSREKKESFPLTVTSAQKNPTAFYLCASRSTEYGYTFGSGTRLTVV.